This T cell receptor beta chain was identified in a study of cytomegalovirus exposure and HLA in healthy donors. Study-level results: TCR beta V- and J-gene trimming, according to a later analysis, was linked to a missense DCLRE1C variant. Across all donors, roughly uniform sequencing depth was an assumption of the presence/absence analyses. Rare TCR sequences predominated, though certain public TCRs were found in many donors.

The PCR used 60 Vbeta and 13 Jbeta primers. The table came from immunoSEQ multiplex PCR; TCRdb's copy has only in-frame clones and leaves some out. This sample carries some 96,000 clones, roughly three quarters of them seen once, and the ten largest clones take 15% to 20%. By share of the sample, this clone is medium-sized. Its antigen is still unknown. All the people who gave samples were healthy bone marrow donors. The sequenced material came from PBMCs. The sequence was collected from a woman aged 55-70 years in good health and CMV-seropositive.

Written as DNA, the CDR3 is TGTGCCAGCAGCCAATGGAGCTCTGGAAACACCATATATTTT. Its translation is CASSQWSSGNTIYF. The chain is built from TRBV14 and TRBJ1-3, with D hard to call. Trimming cost V 2 bases and J 0 bases, with 5 bases left between them. CDR1 is SGHDN, CDR2 FVKESK, per germline. The CDR3 totals 14 residues.